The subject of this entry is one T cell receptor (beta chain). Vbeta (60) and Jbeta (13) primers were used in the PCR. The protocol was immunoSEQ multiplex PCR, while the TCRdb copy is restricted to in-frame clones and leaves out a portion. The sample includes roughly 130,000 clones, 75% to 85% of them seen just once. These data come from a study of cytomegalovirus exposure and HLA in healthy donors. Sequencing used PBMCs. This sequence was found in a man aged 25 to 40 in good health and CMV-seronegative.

The CDR3 bases are TGTGCCAGCAGCTTTGGCGGCGGGAGGTACGAGCAGTACTTC. Protein: CASSFGGGRYEQYF. V and J are TRBV5-4 and TRBJ2-7; 8 nucleotides match TRBD2. The ends lost 2 bases at V and 4 bases at J; junction bases unmatched: 5. Germline V lookup: CDR1 SGHNT, CDR2 YYREEE (reference sequence). The CDR3 extends over 14 amino acids. Based on the CDR3 plus reference TRBV5-4 and TRBJ2-7, the full variable domain is ETGVTQSPTHLIKTRGQQVTLRCSSQSGHNTVSWYQQALGQGPQFIFQYYREEENGRGNFPPRFSGLQFPNYSSELNVNALELDDSALYLCASSFGGGRYEQYFGPGTRLTVT.